These T cell receptor beta chains were read from a single sample in a study of blood T cell repertoires in COVID-19. The assay was immunoSEQ multiplex PCR, and TCRdb's table has in-frame clones only and misses some. The table has roughly 18,000 clones, about nine tenths seen once. The source material was peripheral blood. These receptors all stem from a human donor in a cohort sampled during active COVID-19. CDR3s include the opening cysteine and the closing phenylalanine or tryptophan. A D gene is named only where the DNA matches it firmly. A clone size is listed for some rows: how often the clone was seen (once, few, many), or a class if it is expanded.

TRBJ1-4 | TRBD1 | NA | TRBV4-2 | TGTGCCAGCAGCCACCAGGACAGGGACGATGAAAAACTGTTTTTT | CASSHQDRDDEKLFF
TRBJ1-5 | TRBD1 | NA | TRBV6-5 | TGTGCCAGCAGTTACTCGTTAGGGGGCTCTCAGCCCCAGCATTTT | CASSYSLGGSQPQHF
TRBJ2-1 | NA | NA | TRBV6-5 | TGTGCCACCAGGGGCCGTGGTGATGAGCAGTTCTTC | CATRGRGDEQFF
TRBJ1-1 | NA | NA | TRBV12-5 | TGTGCTAGTGGTTCTACCGGGAGAGGTGAAGCTTTCTTT | CASGSTGRGEAFF
TRBJ2-7 | NA | NA | TRBV5-4 | TGTGCCAGCAGCTTTTGGCCAGCAGGGTTATTCGAGCAGTACTTC | CASSFWPAGLFEQYF
TRBJ1-4 | TRBD1 | NA | TRBV9 | TGTGCCAGCAGCGTATCCGGGACAGGGAAAGAAAAACTGTTTTTT | CASSVSGTGKEKLFF
TRBJ2-1 | NA | NA | TRBV7-9 | TGTGCCAGCAGCTTACAGGGAGGCAATGAGCAGTTCTTC | CASSLQGGNEQFF
TRBJ2-3 | NA | NA | TRBV18 | TGTGCCAGCTCACCACAGGTACAGGGACCGACAGATACGCAGTATTTT | CASSPQVQGPTDTQYF
TRBJ1-6 | NA | NA | TRBV11-2 | TGTGCCAGCAGCTTTAGCCGTGCCTATAATTCACCCCTCCACTTT | CASSFSRAYNSPLHF
TRBJ1-2 | TRBD1 | NA | TRBV4-1 | TGCGCCAGCAGCACACCGGGACAGGGGAGATTTGCCTTC | CASSTPGQGRFAF
TRBJ1-1 | NA | NA | TRBV10-1 | TGCGCCAGCAGTGGTACAGCGGATGAGACTGAAGCTTTCTTT | CASSGTADETEAFF
TRBJ1-5 | NA | NA | TRBV19 | TGTGCCAGTACCCAAGGACAGTTCAATCAGCCCCAGCATTTT | CASTQGQFNQPQHF
TRBJ2-7 | TRBD2 | NA | TRBV30 | TGTGCCTGGAGGTCGGGGGGATCCTACGAGCAGTACTTC | CAWRSGGSYEQYF
TRBJ2-7 | TRBD2 | once | TRBV25-1 | TGTGCCAGCAGTGAAGTTTGGGGGGGGGACGAGCAGTACTTC | CASSEVWGGDEQYF
TRBJ2-3 | NA | NA | TRBV5-1 | TGCGCCAGCAGCTTACAGGGTGGGGGCACAGATACGCAGTATTTT | CASSLQGGGTDTQYF
TRBJ2-1 | NA | NA | TRBV5-1 | TGCGCCAGCAGCTCGAGGGTGGCGGGCGAGCCCAATGAGCAGTTCTTC | CASSSRVAGEPNEQFF
TRBJ2-5 | NA | NA | TRBV7-3 | TGTGCCAGCAGCTTTGGCGGGGGCCAACGGGAGACCCAGTACTTC | CASSFGGGQRETQYF
TRBJ2-5 | NA | NA | TRBV2 | TGTGCCAGCACCGCCGGCAGGGGATCTATGTCGGGTGAGACCCAGTACTTC | CASTAGRGSMSGETQYF
TRBJ2-3 | TRBD1 | NA | TRBV7-3 | TGTGCCAGCAGCCGGGACAGAGGCACAGATACGCAGTATTTT | CASSRDRGTDTQYF
TRBJ1-3 | NA | NA | TRBV19 | TGTGCCAGTAGTATAGATGCCCTACGGGTTTCTGGAAACACCATATATTTT | CASSIDALRVSGNTIYF
TRBJ2-2 | TRBD1 | NA | TRBV5-5 | TGTGCCAGCAGACTCACAGGGGGCAATACCGGGGAGCTGTTTTTT | CASRLTGGNTGELFF
TRBJ1-6 | NA | NA | TRBV18 | TGTGCCAGCTCACCACTTGGGGGCTGGGCCCTCCACTTT | CASSPLGGWALHF
TRBJ2-2 | NA | NA | TRBV4-3 | TGCGCCAGCAGCCAGAGCCCCGGACCCCGGCAGGGGGGTTACACCGGGGAGCTGTTTTTT | CASSQSPGPRQGGYTGELFF
TRBJ1-5 | NA | NA | TRBV30 | TGTGCCTGGAGTGTACTGTCAGGGAATCAGCCCCAGCATTTT | CAWSVLSGNQPQHF
TRBJ1-6 | TRBD1 | few | TRBV27 | TGTGCCAGCAGTTTATCGATTGGGACAGGGGGTTTCGGTAATTCACCCCTCCACTTT | CASSLSIGTGGFGNSPLHF
TRBJ1-2 | TRBD1 | NA | TRBV6-5 | TGTGCCAGCAGTCAAACAGGGGTGAACTATGGCTACACCTTC | CASSQTGVNYGYTF
TRBJ2-7 | NA | few | TRBV4-1 | TGCGCCAGCAGCCTCGACAGGAGCTCCTACGAGCAGTACTTC | CASSLDRSSYEQYF
TRBJ1-5 | NA | NA | TRBV3-1/TRBV3-2 | TGTGCCAGCAGCCAACAGACAGGCTTAAATCAGCCCCAGCATTTT | CASSQQTGLNQPQHF
TRBJ2-1 | TRBD1 | NA | TRBV7-2 | TGTGCCAGCAGCTTAGACAGGGGAAGAAACAATGAGCAGTTCTTC | CASSLDRGRNNEQFF
TRBJ2-6 | NA | NA | TRBV27 | TGTGCCAGCCAGGACAGTCCCCCTGGGGCCAACGTCCTGACTTTC | CASQDSPPGANVLTF
TRBJ1-2 | TRBD1 | NA | TRBV2 | TGTGCCAGCAGTGAAAACAGGGGCGGCTACACCTTC | CASSENRGGYTF